The following is a TCR beta chain sequence with its context. This clone was detected a few times. What this receptor recognizes is not known. Qualities for individual bases were not recorded, and no much larger clone is one base off. Collaborating institutions collected whole blood in K2EDTA tubes following their own protocols. For TCRbeta analysis, collaborator samples were shipped as frozen whole blood, as isolated PBMCs, or as DNA extracted from either sample type. The source of the sample is a study of blood T cell repertoires in COVID-19 (dated by TCRdb to 2018 to 2021). General notes on the study: Collaborator samples came from the United States, Italy and Spain and covered acute and convalescent phases of COVID-19. The prospective study material was composed of cDNA or gDNA derived from T cells, B-cell-depleted T cells, or PBMCs. The dataset comprised deeply sampled blood TCRbeta repertoires from subjects exposed to, actively infected with, or recovered from COVID-19. The repertoires were released in a freely available public database meant as a resource for research on the immune response to SARS-CoV-2. Samples were obtained from the ongoing ImmuneRACE study (first 160 participants) and from 1,254 subjects provided by 6 global collaborators. A de-identified subject ID, COVID-19 status, age in years and sex were almost always included in the sample metadata. Where available, HLA class I and class II types were taken from metadata supplied by the sample provider and were not determined by assay-based typing. The investigation overall reported the following: How much clinical and demographic metadata was included differed by source and by participant, and the metadata was provided uncurated.

TCRbeta CDR3 regions were amplified from genomic DNA using the immunoSEQ Assay, a bias-controlled multiplex PCR. Processing in the source paper ran as follows. Within the assay, amplification of reference gene primers was used to estimate how many nucleated cells each sample contained. Sequence reads were collapsed and filtered to measure the absolute abundance of every unique TCRbeta CDR3 rearrangement. For each sample, productive Simpson clonality was calculated as the square root of Simpson's diversity index over productive rearrangements. The source is immuneACCESS, and TCRdb retained only in-frame sequences with V and J called. Part of the clones is not carried over; for the studies checked, unresolved V genes explain less than half of this, and the remainder is unexplained. The V and J calls and clone size were taken over from that table, and D and trimming were inferred from the DNA. This sample lists roughly 250,000 clones; over 80% were detected once. In total, the top ten clones hold 3.7% of the sample.

CDR1 is given as MGHRA and CDR2 as YSYEKL, both from the germline V gene. V loses 2 bases of germline sequence and J loses 0 bases, and the interval between the two ends is 10 bases. Including the terminal cysteine and phenylalanine, the CDR3 comprises 15 residues. Only the CDR3 region is kept as DNA, spanning 45 bases read in frame from base 1. The chain is assembled from TRBV4-1 and TRBJ1-1, with the D gene not clear enough to name. Material: peripheral blood. The receptor's source is a woman aged 40-49 years with acute or convalescent COVID-19. This receptor has the CDR3 CASSQTQIMNTEAFF. The nucleotides are TGCGCCAGCAGCCAAACACAGATTATGAACACTGAAGCTTTCTTT.